This is a list of T cell receptor beta chains from one sample in a study of blood T cell repertoires in COVID-19. This table comes from immunoSEQ multiplex PCR, and its TCRdb copy is limited to in-frame clones, with some not included. The table lists about 300,000 clones, about nine tenths of them singletons, with approximately 4.7% in the top ten. Sequencing input: PBMCs or T cells enriched from blood (not recorded which). Receptors originate from a man aged 60 to 75 who had recovered from COVID-19. The conserved cysteine and the conserved F or W are not part of the CDR3 here. Each record gives: CDR3 length, V gene, CDR3 protein.

len: 11
v_gene: TRBV24-1
CDR3aa: ATSVPGGYEQY

len: 12
v_gene: TRBV24-1
CDR3aa: ATSDIYSNQPQH

len: 12
v_gene: TRBV5-1
CDR3aa: ASSLGTDAGELF

len: 12
v_gene: TRBV24-1
CDR3aa: ATSDPGGSYEQY

len: 11
v_gene: TRBV6-5
CDR3aa: ASGTGGTQPQH

len: 15
v_gene: TRBV19
CDR3aa: ASSDRDRVLGKNIQY

len: 14
v_gene: TRBV4-1
CDR3aa: ASSQGRKQGGNTIY

len: 13
v_gene: TRBV28
CDR3aa: ASSSAGQGGQPQH

len: 13
v_gene: TRBV27
CDR3aa: ASKIRDFRTETQY

len: 16
v_gene: TRBV7-2
CDR3aa: ASSASPTSGGSTDTQY

len: 14
v_gene: TRBV5-1
CDR3aa: ASSSGWTSGHNEQF

len: 16
v_gene: TRBV5-1
CDR3aa: ASSLGTSGRAGYNEQF

len: 13
v_gene: TRBV5-1
CDR3aa: ASSSYSGSNTEAF

len: 13
v_gene: TRBV5-5
CDR3aa: ASSLQGFMNTEAF

len: 12
v_gene: TRBV4-2
CDR3aa: ASSQDEGNTEAF

len: 12
v_gene: TRBV11-1
CDR3aa: ASSPGDRRTDLF

len: 9
v_gene: TRBV20-1
CDR3aa: SADPRYEQY

len: 13
v_gene: TRBV10-3
CDR3aa: AISGRLAGSYEQY

len: 16
v_gene: TRBV5-1
CDR3aa: ASSPGTGVPGSNQPQH

len: 13
v_gene: TRBV5-1
CDR3aa: ASRTGTGDTGELF

len: 13
v_gene: TRBV6-1
CDR3aa: ASSERNRGVDTQY

len: 14
v_gene: TRBV23-1
CDR3aa: ASSQEGTGGTDTQY

len: 10
v_gene: TRBV28
CDR3aa: ASEQGQEKLF

len: 15
v_gene: TRBV9
CDR3aa: ASSVGVGPPPYNEQF

len: 11
v_gene: TRBV10-3
CDR3aa: AEAEGADYGYT

len: 11
v_gene: TRBV5-1
CDR3aa: ASSPEQGNEQY

len: 10
v_gene: TRBV5-1
CDR3aa: ASSLDSTEQC

len: 13
v_gene: TRBV19
CDR3aa: ASSIFGGPTTEAF

len: 18
v_gene: TRBV1
CDR3aa: TSSQDGTSGRTTRTYEQY

len: 6
v_gene: TRBV2
CDR3aa: ASSDAG

len: 10
v_gene: TRBV19
CDR3aa: ASSRGGEKLF

len: 18
v_gene: TRBV14
CDR3aa: ASSQATGTSGDLAKNIQY

len: 12
v_gene: TRBV28
CDR3aa: ASTPLDYGQPQH

len: 13
v_gene: TRBV29-1
CDR3aa: SVTRGTGVGNEQF

len: 11
v_gene: TRBV11-3
CDR3aa: ASSSLLNNEQF

len: 11
v_gene: TRBV2
CDR3aa: ASSVSESNEQF

len: 12
v_gene: TRBV27
CDR3aa: ASSFPGQGTEQF